The 3 T cell receptor beta chains reported below all come from one sample, sequenced in a study of CD8+CD57+ T cells in acquired aplastic anemia (dated by TCRdb to about 2018). Sequenced using an Illumina HiSeq 2000. Genomic DNA was used as template for profiling of TCR beta VDJ combinations and CDR3 sequences. TCRdb redid the processing of the public reads, applying fastp at Q25 and MiXCR, and retained in-frame beta chains. Rows are unified per CDR3 protein, each entry keeping the most common DNA and genes. The sample table lists some 210,000 distinct CDR3 sequences, approximately 57% of them with a count of one. The ten largest clones capture roughly 29% of the sample. The sequenced sample consisted of sorted CD4+, CD8+, or CD8+CD57+ T cells (not recorded which) from PBMCs. The receptors come from a human donor in good health.

The rearrangement joins TRBV5-1 to TRBJ1-4, with TRBD1 identical over 8 bases. CDR1 and CDR2 (germline): SGHRS, YFSETQ. Trimming at V came to 1 base and at J to 0 bases, leaving 5 bases not matched to a gene. The CDR3 is 17 residues long. The CDR3 loop reads CASSLWEGQATNEKLFF. The CDR3 DNA follows: TGCGCCAGCAGCTTGTGGGAGGGACAGGCAACTAATGAAAAACTGTTTTTT.

This clonotype appeared a few times. The chain joins TRBV7-9 to TRBJ2-7; 7 bases match TRBD2. The CDR3 totals 15 residues. The germline V gene has CDR1 SEHNR and CDR2 FQNEAQ (reference sequence). J lost 1 base, V lost 3 bases, and 6 bases had no gene match. In DNA form, the CDR3 reads TGTGCCAGCAGCTTGTCGCTAGCGGTTTCCTACGAGCAGTACTTC. As protein: CASSLSLAVSYEQYF.

The rearrangement links TRBV7-9 to TRBJ2-5, with a weak D call TRBD2 (6 bases). The J call is uncertain, as TRBJ2-7 better fits the DNA end. This CDR3 contains 13 residues. Germline V gives CDR1 SEHNR, CDR2 FQNEAQ (reference sequence). CDR3 in amino acids: CASSGEVAYEQYF. Here the CDR3 DNA reads TGTGCCAGCTCGGGAGAAGTGGCCTACGAGCAGTACTTC.